Presented here are 7 T cell receptor beta chains from one specimen sequenced in a study of blood T cell repertoires in COVID-19. Here immunoSEQ multiplex PCR was the method, and the copy in TCRdb shows in-frame clones only, minus some. Here the sample spans 100,000 to 150,000 clones, roughly four fifths being singletons. The sequenced sample was peripheral blood. The receptors were sampled from a man aged 30 to 45 with COVID-19, enrolled during active disease.

The gene calls are TRBV15 and TRBJ2-6; 7 bases fit TRBD1. The V gene end was trimmed by 5 bases and the J gene end by 0 bases; junction bases not matched to a gene: 7. The CDR3 consists of 17 residues. Germline V gene sequence: CDR1 LNHNV, CDR2 YYDKDF (reference sequence). In nucleotides, the CDR3 is TGTGCCACCAGCGTACAGGGGACCCACTCTGGGGCCAACGTCCTGACTTTC. Protein sequence: CATSVQGTHSGANVLTF.

The CDR3 nucleotides read TGTGCCACCAGTTCGGGGTCAGGGGGCAGCACAGATACGCAGTATTTT. This translates into CATSSGSGGSTDTQYF. The rearrangement joins TRBV24-1 to TRBJ2-3; the match to TRBD1 covers 8 bases. V lost 6 bases and J lost 0; bases outside the gene matches: 7. CDR3 length: 16 residues. Germline lookup yields CDR1 KGHDR and CDR2 SFDVKD.

This clone was found a few times. J is TRBJ1-5 and V is TRBV5-8; D gene uncertain. V was trimmed by 1 base and J by 1 base, leaving 6 bases between them. The CDR3 totals 14 residues. Germline CDR1 SGHTS, CDR2 YDEGEE. CDR3 coding DNA: TGTGCCAGCAGCTTGACGGGAAGCAATCAGCCCCAGCATTTT. Translated: CASSLTGSNQPQHF.

This chain joins TRBV6-2 or TRBV6-3 and TRBJ2-2; tentatively, D is TRBD2 (6 bases). The CDR3 runs to 15 residues. Per germline, CDR1 MNHEY and CDR2 SVGEGT. V shed 2 bases and J shed 1 base, with 8 bases lying between them. The CDR3 nucleotides are TGTGCCAGCAGTTACCGGGACTTGAACACCGGGGAGCTGTTTTTT. The encoded protein is CASSYRDLNTGELFF.

The rearrangement links TRBV27 to TRBJ2-1; maybe TRBD2 (6 bases). Per germline, CDR1 MNHEY and CDR2 SMNVEV (reference sequence). The CDR3 extends over 17 amino acids. Trimming took 4 bases from V and 4 from J, leaving 20 bases between them. DNA of the CDR3: TGTGCCAGCAGTTCCCACGGAGGGCATGGACTTTACAATGAGCAGTTCTTC. Its protein is CASSSHGGHGLYNEQFF.

The chain employs TRBV6-7 and TRBJ2-7, with TRBD2 matching over 14 bases. TRBV6-7 is flagged as an ORF with uncertain function. J lost 0 bases, V lost 5 bases, and 3 bases had no gene match. CDR3 size: 16 residues. This chain's CDR3 is CASSPGLAGASYEQYF. The CDR3 DNA sequence: TGTGCCAGCAGTCCGGGACTAGCGGGAGCCTCCTACGAGCAGTACTTC.

The chain carries TRBV21-1 and TRBJ2-1; the DNA was not compared with TRBD1, the D call given in the table. TRBV21-1 is recorded as a pseudogene. The length of the CDR3 is 19 residues. The CDR3 DNA sequence: TGTGCCAGCAGCACACAGGCACAGGCAACTGGCCCGGGCTACAATGAGCAGTTCTTC. Protein product: CASSTQAQATGPGYNEQFF.